This entry features one T cell receptor (beta chain) sequence. The table lists this clone with a few counts. Its recognized antigen is unknown. No base quality information exists; no much larger clone differs at one position. CDR1 and CDR2, per the germline V gene, are KGHSH and LQKENI. The CDR3 contains 13 residues, cysteine and phenylalanine counted. Of the read, only the CDR3 DNA is kept; its 39 bases are in frame from base 1. Relative to germline, V is 8 bases shorter and J is 0 bases shorter, with 10 bases between their ends. The data derive from a study of blood T cell repertoires in COVID-19 (dated by TCRdb to the early 2020s). A note on the overall study: Samples from collaborators originated in the United States, Italy and Spain and spanned both the acute and convalescent phases of COVID-19. The material from the prospective study consisted of cDNA or gDNA derived from T cells, B-cell-depleted T cells, or PBMCs. The dataset comprised deeply sampled blood TCRbeta repertoires from subjects exposed to, actively infected with, or recovered from COVID-19. A freely available public database, intended as a resource for researchers studying the immune response to SARS-CoV-2, is where the repertoires were released. Samples came from the ongoing ImmuneRACE study (first 160 participants) plus 1,254 subjects from 6 global collaborators. Sample metadata almost always included a de-identified subject ID, COVID-19 status, age in years and sex. HLA class I and class II types, where available, came from metadata supplied by the sample provider rather than from assay-based typing. The research as a whole found: The amount of clinical and demographic metadata varied by source and participant and was provided uncurated.

TCRbeta CDR3 regions were amplified from genomic DNA by means of the immunoSEQ Assay, a bias-controlled multiplex PCR. As for the original processing: Within the assay, amplification of reference gene primers was used to estimate how many nucleated cells each sample contained. To quantify the absolute abundance of each unique TCRbeta CDR3 rearrangement, sequence reads were collapsed and filtered. Productive Simpson clonality was computed per sample as the square root of Simpson's diversity index over productive rearrangements. TCRdb's version of the immuneACCESS table is confined to in-frame rearrangements and falls short of the full clone set. An unresolved V gene accounts for under half of the shortfall where checked; the remainder is of unknown origin. The DNA gave D and trimming, while V, J and clone size come from that table. This sample gives about 220,000 clones in total; 82% of them show up just once. Approximately 5.6% of the sample lies in the top ten.

One collaborating source in Seattle enrolled patients during active infection and followed them longitudinally through the course of disease. The collaborating institutions used their own protocols to collect whole blood in K2EDTA tubes. For TCRbeta analysis, collaborators shipped samples as frozen whole blood, isolated PBMCs, or DNA extracted from either of those sample types. The TCR originated in a woman in her seventies with COVID-19, enrolled during active disease. The chain employs TRBV18 and TRBJ1-1, with a tentative D gene TRBD1 over 5 matching bases. The material sequenced was peripheral blood. The CDR3 in this case is CASRSGMNTEAFF. The DNA sequence is TGTGCCAGCCGATCAGGGATGAACACTGAAGCTTTCTTT.